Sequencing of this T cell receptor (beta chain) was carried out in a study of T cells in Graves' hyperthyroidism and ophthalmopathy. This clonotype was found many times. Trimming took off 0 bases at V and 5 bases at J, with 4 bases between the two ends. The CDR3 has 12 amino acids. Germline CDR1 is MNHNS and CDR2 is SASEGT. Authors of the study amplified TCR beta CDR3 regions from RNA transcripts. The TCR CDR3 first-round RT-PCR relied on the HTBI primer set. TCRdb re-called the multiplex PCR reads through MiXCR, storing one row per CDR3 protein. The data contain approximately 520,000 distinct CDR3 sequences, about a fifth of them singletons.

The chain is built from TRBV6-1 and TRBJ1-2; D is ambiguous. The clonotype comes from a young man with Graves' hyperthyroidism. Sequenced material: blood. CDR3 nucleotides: TGTGCCAGCAGTGAAGCGACATATGGCTACACCTTC. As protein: CASSEATYGYTF.